This T cell receptor beta chain was identified in a study of T cells after yellow fever vaccination (dated by TCRdb to the late 2010s). Regarding the complete study: The SMART-Seq v4 Ultra Low Input RNA kit was used to prepare libraries from fractions with low cell numbers. To follow T-cell clones before and after both primary and booster YFV17D yellow fever vaccination, bulk TCR alpha and beta repertoires underwent longitudinal sequencing. Two healthy male donors, one aged 18 to 30 and one aged 30 to 40 years, were included in the cohort. Blood was drawn at multiple timepoints before and after primary and secondary immunization, with bulk PBMC replicates and cell subsets isolated. Overall study results and their limits: The study included only a couple of donors, which limits how far the findings can be generalized. Most clones expanded after primary vaccination were re-detected after the booster (just under 97% of CD4 and 80% to 90% of CD8), suggesting broad memory maintenance. A small share of clonotypes occurred in both CD4 and CD8 compartments, likely arising from convergent recombination. The secondary T-cell response was found to be weaker but faster than the primary response, with a peak reached on day 5 rather than on day 15. FACS-sorted repertoires could contain abundant contaminating clonotypes from the bulk population, so computational filtering was required.

This specimen's treatment or condition label, per the study, means: live attenuated yellow fever vaccine strain. At each blood-draw timepoint, two biological replicates of bulk PBMCs were collected. A standard Ficoll-Paque protocol was used to isolate PBMCs from peripheral blood. RNA was extracted with TriZol from bulk PBMCs, CD4 and CD8 fractions, and dextramer-positive and dextramer-negative fractions. Synthesis of TCR cDNA relied on 5'RACE template switching, a step that introduced a universal primer site along with unique molecular identifiers. Priming of cDNA synthesis was performed from both the TCR alpha and TCR beta constant segments. Libraries were amplified in two PCR steps, with sample barcodes and sequencing adapters added in the second step. Sequencing of libraries was done on Illumina HiSeq 2500 (2x100 bp) or NovaSeq (2x150 bp). In the source study's methods: MIGEC handled demultiplexing of reads and collapsing into UMI consensus sequences, while MiXCR performed V(D)J alignment. Clonotypes responding to the vaccine were identified with edgeR on replicate PBMC samples, with the criteria of FDR below 0.01 and a log2 fold change above 5 up to day 15. Each bulk clonotype received a CD4 or CD8 identity based on whether the sequenced CD4 or CD8 repertoire contained that clonotype at higher abundance. TCRdb trimmed public reads at Q25 via fastp, called clones via MiXCR and kept in-frame beta chains. Every entry covers one CDR3 protein and lists the most common genes and DNA from its rows. The V and J calls come from TCRdb's annotation, not from the publication. For this sample the table gives 350,000 or so distinct CDR3 sequences, of which roughly 7.5% were detected only once. The ten largest make up about 16% of the sample.

Ten or more counts support this clonotype. The antigen it recognizes is unknown. The junction does not match germline at one end; this may be a read error. CDR1 and CDR2, per the germline V gene, are SGHTA and FQGNSA. Reading from cysteine to phenylalanine, the CDR3 counts 11 amino acids. The read is trimmed to its CDR3 DNA, 33 bases read in frame from base 1. The source was PBMCs, collected about 41 days after the first yellow fever vaccination. This clonotype originated in a man between 18 and 35 years old who received the YFV17D yellow fever vaccine. This chain joins TRBV7-2 to TRBJ2-7; too little of a D gene remains to name it. The sequenced DNA: TGTGCCAGCAGCTTGGGTTACGTGCAGTACTTC. Its protein is CASSLGYVQYF.